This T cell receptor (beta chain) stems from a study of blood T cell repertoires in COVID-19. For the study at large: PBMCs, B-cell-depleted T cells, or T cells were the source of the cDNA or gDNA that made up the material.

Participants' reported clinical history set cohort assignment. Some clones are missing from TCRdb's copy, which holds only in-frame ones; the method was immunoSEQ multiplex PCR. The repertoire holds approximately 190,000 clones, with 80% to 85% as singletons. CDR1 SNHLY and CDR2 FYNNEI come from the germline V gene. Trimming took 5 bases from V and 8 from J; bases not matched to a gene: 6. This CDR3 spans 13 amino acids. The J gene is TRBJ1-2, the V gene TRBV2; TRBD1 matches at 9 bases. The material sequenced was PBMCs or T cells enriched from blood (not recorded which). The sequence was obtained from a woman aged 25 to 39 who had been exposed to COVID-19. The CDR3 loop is CASSNGQGLGYTF. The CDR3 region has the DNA TGTGCCAGCAGTAACGGACAGGGGCTGGGCTACACCTTC.